The 20 T cell receptor beta chains given below trace back to one sample, sequenced in a study of T-cell memory formation after mild COVID-19. TCRdb reanalysed the 5' RACE reads using MiXCR and keeps one entry per CDR3 protein. The table has about 100,000 distinct CDR3 sequences, 11% seen once. Specimen: PBMCs or a T cell subset sorted from them (not recorded which). These receptors came from a man younger than 35 who had mild COVID-19 (a few samples of this study predate the infection). Cell type and time point are not known.

The rearrangement links TRBV4-3 to TRBJ1-6; D gene uncertain. This CDR3 comprises 13 residues. V shed 1 base and J shed 13 bases, with 11 bases lying between them. Germline assignment: CDR1 LGHNA and CDR2 YSLEER. CDR3 sequence: CASSQANRLPLHF. The CDR3 DNA follows: TGCGCCAGCAGCCAAGCCAACCGGTTGCCCCTCCACTTT.

The rearrangement uses TRBV7-9 and TRBJ1-3, with D possibly matching TRBD1 (5 bases). Between the trimmed V and J ends, which lost 3 bases and 4 bases, there was a span of 13 bases. This CDR3 comprises 15 residues. In germline, CDR1 is SEHNR, CDR2 FQNEAQ (reference sequence). Here the CDR3 DNA reads TGTGCCAGCAGCTTTCCGAGGGGACGGGGAAACACCATATATTTT. As protein: CASSFPRGRGNTIYF.

This clonotype was seen a handful of times. V gene TRBV4-1 combines with J gene TRBJ2-1; 10 nucleotides align to TRBD2. The CDR3 runs to 16 residues. J was trimmed by 7 bases and V by 3 bases; bases with no gene match: 9. CDR1 MGHRA and CDR2 YSYEKL come from the germline V gene. The CDR3 here is CASSQASGGAGNEQFF. CDR3 bases: TGCGCCAGCAGCCAGGCGAGCGGGGGGGCCGGTAATGAGCAGTTCTTC.

This clonotype appeared a few times. The J gene is TRBJ2-2, the V gene TRBV7-6; D not certain. Germline V gene lookup returns CDR1 SGHVS and CDR2 FNYEAQ. This CDR3 has 17 residues. With 1 base removed from V and 3 bases from J, the gap between germline ends came to 15 bases. The chain's CDR3 is CASSLEGQPRDTGELFF. Written as DNA, the CDR3 is TGTGCCAGCAGCTTAGAAGGTCAGCCTAGAGACACCGGGGAGCTGTTTTTT.

Only a few counts were recorded for this clonotype. This chain uses TRBV7-9 with TRBJ2-7; TRBD1 or TRBD2 may be the D gene (5 bases each). The V end lost 5 bases, the J end lost 0 bases, and 14 bases lay between the germline ends. The CDR3 extends over 15 amino acids. CDR1 is SEHNR, CDR2 FQNEAQ, per germline (reference sequence). The DNA of the CDR3 is TGTGCCAGCAGCCCCACCCTGGGGGACTCCTACGAGCAGTACTTC. Protein product: CASSPTLGDSYEQYF.

This clonotype has at least ten counts. The chain links TRBV27 to TRBJ2-2; no firm D call. V gave up 4 bases and J gave up 4 bases, with 1 base separating them. Germline V gene sequence: CDR1 MNHEY, CDR2 SMNVEV (reference sequence). The CDR3 is 11 amino acids. The CDR3 sequence is CASSSTGELFF. The CDR3 nucleotides are TGTGCCAGCAGTTCCACCGGGGAGCTGTTTTTT.

The sample holds a few counts of this clonotype. The CDR3 sequence is CASSVQGYGYTF. The CDR3, as DNA: TGTGCCAGCAGCGTACAGGGATATGGCTACACCTTC. The J gene is TRBJ1-2, the V gene TRBV7-9, with TRBD1 as a possible D gene (6 bases). Per the germline V gene, CDR1 is SEHNR and CDR2 is FQNEAQ (reference sequence). Trimming took off 5 bases at V and 5 bases at J, with 9 bases between the two ends. This CDR3 has 12 amino acids.

This clonotype has a single count. The rearrangement joins TRBV10-3 to TRBJ2-7; 8 bases match TRBD1. Per the germline V gene, CDR1 is ENHRY and CDR2 is SYGVKD. This CDR3 comprises 14 residues. V lost 3 bases and J lost 7; bases outside the gene matches: 8. CDR3 nucleotide sequence: TGTGCCATCAGTGACAGGGGGCAGAGGATGGAGCAGTACGTC. Amino acids: CAISDRGQRMEQYV.

This clonotype was observed a handful of times. The V gene is TRBV2, the J gene TRBJ2-7; a weak D match, TRBD1 (6 bases). This CDR3 region has 12 residues. The germline CDR1 and CDR2 sequences are SNHLY and FYNNEI. V lost 2 bases and J lost 5, with 7 bases in between. The CDR3 here is CASSEYRDEQYF. The CDR3 DNA follows: TGTGCCAGCAGTGAATACAGGGACGAGCAGTACTTC.

This clonotype was seen only a few times. V gene TRBV9 combines with J gene TRBJ2-1; tentatively, D is TRBD1 or TRBD2 (5 bases each). V lost 0 bases, J lost 12 bases, and 13 bases lay in between. This CDR3 comprises 13 residues. From germline, CDR1 is SGDLS and CDR2 YYNGEE. CDR3 sequence: CASSVAGQGGQFF. CDR3 nucleotides: TGTGCCAGCAGCGTAGCGGGGCAGGGTGGGCAGTTCTTC. The full variable domain, rest sourced from reference TRBV9 and TRBJ2-1, is DSGVTQTPKHLITATGQRVTLRCSPRSGDLSVYWYQQSLDQGLQFLIQYYNGEERAKGNILERFSAQQFPDLHSELNLSSLELGDSALYFCASSVAGQGGQFFGPGTRLTVL.

The V call is TRBV27, the J call TRBJ1-5; D ambiguous. CDR3 length: 18 amino acids. The V end lost 0 bases, the J end lost 2 bases, and 17 bases lay between the germline ends. From germline, CDR1 is MNHEY and CDR2 SMNVEV (reference sequence). The CDR3 sequence: CASSLSERADPGNQPQHF. In nucleotides, the CDR3 is TGTGCCAGCAGTTTATCCGAGAGGGCAGACCCAGGCAATCAGCCCCAGCATTTT.

The V and J genes are TRBV7-3 and TRBJ2-5; 7 nucleotides match TRBD1. The CDR3 has 15 amino acids. V lost 4 bases and J lost 2; bases outside the gene matches: 7. Germline CDR1 and CDR2: SGHTA and FQGTGA. The CDR3 loop is CASSSYGQAQETQYF. The CDR3 coding sequence is TGTGCCAGCAGCTCATATGGACAGGCGCAAGAGACCCAGTACTTC.

This clonotype was found a few times. V gene TRBV12-3 or TRBV12-4 combines with J gene TRBJ2-7, with 7 bases fitting TRBD1. Losses at the gene ends were 6 bases for V and 1 base for J; bases not matched to a gene: 15. CDR3 length: 17 residues. In nucleotides, the CDR3 is TGTGCCAGCAGCCCGACCAGGTCCAGACAGGGATCCTACGAGCAGTACTTC. This encodes CASSPTRSRQGSYEQYF.

For the CDR3, the DNA is TGTGCCAGCAGCCAAGTCGGACTAGCGGGGGGCCTCCAAGAGACCCAGTACTTC. This translates into CASSQVGLAGGLQETQYF. The chain recombines TRBV4-2 with TRBJ2-5, with 14 bases lining up with TRBD2. The V segment lost 1 base and the J segment 1 base; nucleotides outside the gene matches: 5. CDR1 LGHNA and CDR2 YNFKEQ come from the germline V gene. The CDR3 is 18 amino acids.

This clonotype has a handful of counts. The chain has TRBV5-4 and TRBJ1-2, with D tentatively TRBD1 (6 bases). Trimming pared 5 bases from V and 7 bases from J, leaving 15 bases between. CDR1 is SGHNT, CDR2 YYREEE, per germline (reference sequence). This CDR3 is 13 amino acids long. The CDR3: CASSPEGGRGYTF. CDR3 sequence (DNA): TGTGCCAGCAGTCCTGAGGGGGGCCGTGGCTACACCTTC.

This sequence joins TRBV29-1 and TRBJ1-1; the match to TRBD1 covers 8 bases. The CDR3 has 14 amino acids. Germline lookup yields CDR1 SQVTM and CDR2 ANQGSEA. The V and J ends lost 4 bases and 4 bases, in that order; junction bases with no gene match: 8. In DNA, the CDR3 is TGCAGCGTTGGTACAGGGGGGTTAAGCACTGAAGCTTTCTTT. Its translation: CSVGTGGLSTEAFF.

The chain joins TRBV6-2 or TRBV6-3 to TRBJ2-2; D unresolved. Trimming stripped 7 bases from V and 6 bases from J, with 21 bases between. The CDR3 totals 16 residues. Germline V lookup: CDR1 MNHEY, CDR2 SVGEGT. CDR3 sequence: CASTVYDLAKPGELFF. The DNA for the CDR3 is TGTGCCAGCACCGTTTACGACCTCGCGAAACCCGGGGAGCTGTTTTTT.

CDR3 bases: TGTGCCAGCAGTTACTCTCCGTACAGGGGGTATTCTGAAGCTTTCTTT. Translation: CASSYSPYRGYSEAFF. J is TRBJ1-1 and V is TRBV6-2 or TRBV6-3; 8 bases agree with TRBD1. Germline V gene lookup returns CDR1 MNHEY and CDR2 SVGEGT. The CDR3 sequence is 16 residues long. The V and J ends lost 0 bases and 6 bases, in that order; junction bases with no gene match: 9.

This clonotype has a handful of counts. This chain uses TRBV5-1 with TRBJ2-7; TRBD1 aligns across 11 bases. V gave up 0 bases and J gave up 5 bases; unmatched junction bases: 4. CDR1 SGHRS and CDR2 YFSETQ come from the germline V gene. The CDR3 totals 15 residues. CDR3 DNA: TGCGCCAGCAGCTTGGAAGGACAGGGGGCGGACGAGCAGTACGTC. Translation: CASSLEGQGADEQYV.

This clonotype was seen only a few times. This sequence joins TRBV11-2 and TRBJ1-5; D is ambiguous. The V gene lost 0 bases and the J gene lost 3 bases, with 12 bases spanning the gap. The CDR3 contains 16 residues. Germline values: CDR1 SGHAT, CDR2 FQNNGV. This CDR3 reads CASSLDPNRDNQPQHF. CDR3 bases: TGTGCCAGCAGCTTAGATCCCAACAGAGACAATCAGCCCCAGCATTTT.